This T cell receptor (beta chain) is from a study of cytomegalovirus exposure and HLA in healthy donors. Study-wide findings and caveats: The authors confirmed in vitro that a few CMV-associated chains were specific for CMV antigens.

Remarks on this clone: The target antigen is unknown.

Profiled with immunoSEQ multiplex PCR; TCRdb holds only in-frame clones, not every one. The sample yields 160,000 or so clones, roughly 80% seen once. CDR1 is MNHEY and CDR2 is SMNVEV in the germline V gene (reference sequence). CDR3 length equals 14 residues. V lost 10 bases and J lost 8; bases outside the gene matches: 13. This chain joins TRBV27 and TRBJ2-1; 8 bases agree with TRBD2. The clonotype was recovered from a man younger than 45 in good health and CMV-seropositive. Sequenced sample: PBMCs. CDR3 amino acids: CATTKNRGGHEQFF. The DNA of the CDR3 is TGTGCCACCACGAAAAACCGCGGGGGGCATGAGCAGTTCTTC.